Below are 10 T cell receptor beta chains sequenced from a single sample in a study of spatial heterogeneity in lung cancer. These TCRs' antigens remain unknown. TCRdb used MiXCR to reprocess the 5' RACE reads, holding one entry per CDR3 protein. The sample lists 15,000 or so distinct CDR3 sequences, 4.7% occurring once. As for time point: sample taken at primary tumor resection. Findings and limits, study-wide: The study found that expanded intratumoral alpha and beta TCR counts tracked tumor mutation counts.

Sequenced here: lung tumor tissue, sampled at surgery. The receptor source for this set is a female donor with early-stage non-small cell lung cancer.

This clonotype came up many times. The chain couples TRBV5-6 to TRBJ1-2; D might be TRBD1 (5 bases). Germline V CDR1 and CDR2: SGHDT, YYEEEE. V lost 4 bases and J lost 7, with 14 bases in between. The CDR3 extends over 13 amino acids. CDR3 region: CASSPEGPGGYTF. The CDR3 coding sequence is TGTGCCAGCAGCCCGGAGGGGCCGGGTGGCTACACCTTC.

This clonotype is categorized as medium-sized (0.01 to 0.1%). CDR3 amino acids: CASSLFPADQPQHF. Here the CDR3 DNA reads TGTGCCAGCAGCTTGTTCCCTGCAGATCAGCCCCAGCATTTT. The V and J genes are TRBV5-6 and TRBJ1-5; D is ambiguous. The V end was cut by 1 base, the J end by 5 bases, with 10 bases between. The CDR3 extends over 14 amino acids. Germline V gene data show CDR1 as SGHDT and CDR2 as YYEEEE.

Only a few counts were recorded for this clonotype. The chain uses TRBV7-2 and TRBJ1-4; 9 bases are shared with TRBD1. CDR3 size: 15 residues. J gave up 5 bases and V 4 bases, and 5 bases lay outside the gene matches. The germline gives CDR1 SGHTA, CDR2 FQGNSA. The CDR3: CASSSRTGENEKLFF. For the CDR3, the DNA is TGTGCCAGCAGCTCCAGGACAGGGGAAAATGAAAAACTGTTTTTT. Using reference TRBV7-2 and TRBJ1-4 for the parts outside the CDR3, the full variable domain is GAGVSQSPSNKVTEKGKDVELRCDPISGHTALYWYRQSLGQGLEFLIYFQGNSAPDKSGLPSDRFSAERTGGSVSTLTIQRTQQEDSAVYLCASSSRTGENEKLFFGSGTQLSVL.

In this sample, this clonotype turned up many times. The V and J genes are TRBV20-1 and TRBJ2-7, with D perhaps matching TRBD2 (6 bases). Germline values: CDR1 DFQATT, CDR2 SNEGSKA (reference sequence). V lost 6 bases, J lost 2 bases, and 8 bases lay in between. CDR3 length equals 11 residues. This CDR3 is CSARGTYEQYF. CDR3 bases: TGCAGTGCCCGGGGGACCTACGAGCAGTACTTC.

This clonotype appeared a few times. The chain is built from TRBV4-2 and TRBJ2-7, with D tentatively TRBD2 (5 bases). This CDR3 is built from 15 residues. Trimming removed 0 bases at V and 2 bases at J, with 11 bases between. Per the germline V gene, CDR1 is LGHNA and CDR2 is YNFKEQ. The CDR3 bases are TGTGCCAGCAGCCAAGATACGGCGGGCCCCTACGAGCAGTACTTC. Amino acids: CASSQDTAGPYEQYF.

This clonotype was detected many times. The chain links TRBV12-3 or TRBV12-4 to TRBJ1-6; D not certain. V lost 2 bases and J lost 9, with 11 bases in between. This CDR3 is 14 amino acids long. The CDR3, as DNA: TGTGCCAGCAGTTTAACCTTCTCGGGTTCACCCCTCCACTTT. This sequence encodes CASSLTFSGSPLHF.

A remark on this clonotype: Germline and junction disagree at one end, which may indicate a read error. The rearrangement uses TRBV3-1 and TRBJ2-3; TRBD2 might be the D (6 bases). Germline CDR1 is LGHDT and CDR2 is YNNKEL (reference sequence). The CDR3 spans 16 residues. In DNA, the CDR3 is TGCGCCAGCAGCCAAGTCCCGGGAACTAGCACAGATACGCTGTATTTT. Residues: CASSQVPGTSTDTLYF.

This clonotype was detected many times. CDR3 sequence (DNA): TGTGCCAGCACCTTCTTGGGGACAGGAGGCACAGATACGCAGTATTTT. Translated, it gives CASTFLGTGGTDTQYF. V gene TRBV7-6 combines with J gene TRBJ2-3; 8 positions match TRBD1. V shed 7 bases and J 1 base; nucleotides not matched to a gene: 10. The V gene's germline CDR1 is SGHVS and CDR2 FNYEAQ. The CDR3 consists of 16 residues.

This clonotype was counted ten times or more. The chain links TRBV2 to TRBJ1-6; D uncertain. This CDR3 is built from 13 residues. Per germline, CDR1 SNHLY and CDR2 FYNNEI. V gave up 2 bases and J gave up 13 bases, with 12 bases separating them. The CDR3 nucleotides read TGTGCCAGCAGTGAAAGAGGCAGTCCGCCCCTCCACTTT. This encodes CASSERGSPPLHF.

This clonotype was seen many times. The V gene is TRBV6-5, the J gene TRBJ1-5, with 8 nucleotides matching TRBD1. The V segment lost 5 bases and the J segment 6 bases; nucleotides outside the gene matches: 9. The CDR3 has 15 amino acids. Looked up from germline, CDR1 is MNHEY and CDR2 is SVGAGI. CDR3 nucleotide sequence: TGTGCCAGCAGTATGACAGGGGCGCCCTCTCAGCCCCAGCATTTT. It codes for CASSMTGAPSQPQHF.